One sample yielded the 12 T cell receptor beta chains listed below, sequenced in a study of T-cell reconstitution after alpha-beta-depleted transplantation in children. Unique molecular identifiers were built into the TCRbeta library. TCRdb ran MiXCR on the PCR reads and lists one entry per CDR3 protein. The table shows under 350,000 distinct CDR3 sequences, with approximately 9.6% occurring only once. Specimen: PBMCs from the stem cell graft donor, collected from the stem cell graft. The receptors shown here come from a human donor who donated a stem cell graft to a child with SCID.

This clonotype occurred a few times. This chain uses TRBV20-1 with TRBJ2-2; 7 nucleotides agree with TRBD1. CDR3 size: 13 residues. The germline V gene has CDR1 DFQATT and CDR2 SNEGSKA (reference sequence). Germline trimming cut 4 bases from V and 7 bases from J; bases unmatched to any gene: 6. The CDR3 sequence is CSATNRGDGELFF. The CDR3 region has the DNA TGCAGTGCTACTAACAGGGGAGACGGGGAGCTGTTTTTT.

The chain carries TRBV20-1 and TRBJ2-1; 11 bases agree with TRBD2. The germline V gene encodes CDR1 DFQATT and CDR2 SNEGSKA (reference sequence). Trimming took 0 bases from V and 2 from J; bases not matched to a gene: 3. The CDR3 runs 16 residues. This CDR3 is CSARETSGDPYNEQFF. Here the CDR3 DNA reads TGCAGTGCTAGAGAGACTAGCGGGGACCCCTACAATGAGCAGTTCTTC.

This clonotype was counted at least ten times. The chain is built from TRBV6-1 and TRBJ2-7; 8 bases line up with TRBD1. The junction had 14 bases not matched to a gene; V was cut back by 6 bases and J by 13 bases. There are 13 residues in the CDR3. Per the germline V gene, CDR1 is MNHNS and CDR2 is SASEGT. This chain's CDR3 is CASSLSPGQAAYF. The DNA of the CDR3 is TGTGCCAGCAGCCTCTCTCCGGGACAGGCAGCCTACTTC.

This clonotype was detected a few times. The genes are TRBV4-1 and TRBJ2-1, with 8 bases matching TRBD1. Germline V lookup: CDR1 MGHRA, CDR2 YSYEKL. V shed 0 bases and J 8 bases; nucleotides not matched to a gene: 9. This CDR3 comprises 16 residues. CDR3: CASSQDGDRSLDEQFF. The CDR3 nucleotides are TGCGCCAGCAGCCAAGATGGGGACAGGTCGTTAGATGAGCAGTTCTTC.

This clonotype occurred a few times. CDR3 loop: CASILGLDSTDTQYF. The CDR3 DNA follows: TGTGCCAGCATCCTCGGACTCGACAGCACAGATACGCAGTATTTT. V and J are TRBV5-5 and TRBJ2-3, with TRBD2 as a possible D gene (5 bases). Looked up from germline, CDR1 is SGHKS and CDR2 is YYEKEE (reference sequence). Trimming removed 6 bases from V and 0 bases from J, with 14 bases in between. The CDR3 has 15 amino acids.

This chain uses TRBV6-5 with TRBJ1-1, with a tentative D call TRBD1 (5 bases). CDR1 is MNHEY, CDR2 SVGAGI, per germline. V was trimmed by 2 bases and J by 8 bases, leaving 15 bases between them. CDR3 length: 14 residues. The CDR3 DNA is TGTGCCAGCAGTTACGGGGGGTCGGGTGGAGAAGCTTTCTTT. Translation: CASSYGGSGGEAFF.

This clonotype was seen ten or more times. The chain couples TRBV6-1 to TRBJ2-3, with D perhaps TRBD2 (7 bases). This CDR3 comprises 15 residues. Trimming left V 5 bases short and J 3 bases short, with 15 bases between. Germline V CDR1 and CDR2: MNHNS, SASEGT. The CDR3 sequence: CASSKWGGLTDTQYF. In DNA form, the CDR3 reads TGTGCCAGCAGTAAATGGGGGGGCCTAACAGATACGCAGTATTTT.

This sequence joins TRBV5-6 and TRBJ2-7; tentative D call: TRBD2 (5 bases). The length of the CDR3 is 15 residues. Germline CDR1 SGHDT, CDR2 YYEEEE. Trimming pared 5 bases from V and 5 bases from J, leaving 20 bases between. The CDR3 DNA reads TGTGCCAGCAGTCAAAAGCGGACCCCCTGGGACGAGCAGTACTTC. Translated, it gives CASSQKRTPWDEQYF.

This clonotype was picked up a small number of times. V usage is TRBV5-6 and J usage is TRBJ1-4; TRBD1 matches at 7 bases. The CDR3 runs to 18 residues. The V gene's germline CDR1 is SGHDT and CDR2 YYEEEE. V lost 1 base and J lost 0; bases outside the gene matches: 9. The CDR3 DNA reads as TGTGCCAGCAGCTTGACGATGGGACAGTACGCAACTAATGAAAAACTGTTTTTT. Translated: CASSLTMGQYATNEKLFF.

This clonotype was counted only a few times. The CDR3 region is CASSRAGNTDTQYF. The CDR3 DNA reads TGTGCCAGCAGCCGGGCAGGAAACACAGATACGCAGTATTTT. The genes are TRBV11-3 and TRBJ2-3; D is unresolved. CDR3 size: 14 residues. Germline loops: CDR1 SGHNT, CDR2 YENEEA. V was trimmed by 5 bases and J by 2 bases, leaving 11 bases between them.

The chain has TRBV2 and TRBJ2-3; perhaps TRBD1 as D (6 bases). The CDR3 totals 17 residues. Germline V lookup: CDR1 SNHLY, CDR2 FYNNEI. V dropped 8 bases and J dropped 1 base, with 22 bases sitting between them. Written as DNA, the CDR3 is TGTGCCAGCCCCGAGGGTGGGACACTAAAACGCACAGATACGCAGTATTTT. Residues: CASPEGGTLKRTDTQYF.

This clonotype was seen a few times. This CDR3 reads CSAQRAEFSYNEQFF. As DNA, the CDR3 is TGCAGTGCTCAACGGGCCGAATTCTCCTACAATGAGCAGTTCTTC. This sequence joins TRBV20-1 and TRBJ2-1; no reliable D call. CDR1 DFQATT and CDR2 SNEGSKA come from the germline V gene (reference sequence). Trimming left V 5 bases short and J 0 bases short, with 14 bases between. This CDR3 is 15 amino acids long.